These T cell receptor beta chains were read from a single sample in a study of cytomegalovirus exposure and HLA in healthy donors. Sequencing used immunoSEQ multiplex PCR; TCRdb keeps in-frame clones, though not all of them. The sample lists 95,000 to 150,000 clones, around three fifths seen once, with less than 9% in the top ten. The source material was PBMCs. The receptors originated from a woman in her 40s in good health and CMV-seropositive. The CDR3 runs from the conserved cysteine through the conserved F or W. A D gene is named only where the DNA matches it firmly. Size values are once, few and many counts, or a class for expanded clones, and some rows have none.

-,TRBV29-1,TRBD2,TRBJ2-1,CSVLKSGRAYNEQFF,TGCAGCGTTCTGAAGAGCGGGAGGGCCTACAATGAGCAGTTCTTC
-,TRBV5-1,-,TRBJ2-5,CASSRQGRQETQYF,TGCGCCAGCAGCCGTCAGGGGCGGCAAGAGACCCAGTACTTC
-,TRBV19,TRBD2,TRBJ2-7,CASSIPSGGSYEQYF,TGTGCCAGTAGTATTCCCAGCGGGGGCTCCTACGAGCAGTACTTC
few,TRBV2,-,TRBJ1-1,CASTEGVPEAFF,TGTGCCAGTACTGAGGGGGTCCCTGAAGCTTTCTTT
-,TRBV6-5,TRBD2,TRBJ2-3,CASRAGGAQYF,TGTGCCAGCAGGGCGGGGGGGGCGCAGTATTTT
-,TRBV12-5,-,TRBJ2-1,CASGLVLAGESGEQFF,TGTGCTAGTGGTTTGGTACTGGCAGGGGAGTCGGGTGAGCAGTTCTTC
-,TRBV19,TRBD1,TRBJ1-6,CASSSSRGLDSPLHF,TGTGCCAGTAGTTCATCCAGGGGGCTGGATTCACCCCTCCACTTT
-,TRBV19,-,TRBJ1-1,CASTVTDSNTEAFF,TGTGCCAGTACCGTGACAGACTCGAACACTGAAGCTTTCTTT
few,TRBV19,TRBD1,TRBJ2-7,CASSKTGDSYEQYF,TGTGCCAGTAGCAAGACAGGGGACTCCTACGAGCAGTACTTC
-,TRBV9,TRBD2,TRBJ2-1,CASSVAGAGRATNEQFF,TGTGCCAGCAGCGTAGCTGGGGCCGGGAGGGCCACGAATGAGCAGTTCTTC
-,TRBV7-6,-,TRBJ2-3,CASSSPLGPSTDTQYF,TGTGCCAGCAGCTCCCCCCTTGGCCCTAGCACAGATACGCAGTATTTT
-,TRBV4-1,-,TRBJ1-5,CASSQDQNRYQPQHF,TGCGCCAGCAGCCAAGATCAAAACAGATATCAGCCCCAGCATTTT
-,TRBV15,TRBD1,TRBJ1-4,CATSGQQGAATNEKLFF,TGTGCCACCAGCGGACAACAGGGGGCGGCAACTAATGAAAAACTGTTTTTT
-,TRBV5-1,-,TRBJ2-1,CASSTGVVNEQFF,TGCGCCAGCAGCACAGGAGTAGTCAATGAGCAGTTCTTC
few,TRBV27,-,TRBJ2-3,CAEGQDTQYF,TGTGCAGAGGGTCAAGATACGCAGTATTTT
-,TRBV15,-,TRBJ1-2,CATSRLTSNYGYTF,TGTGCCACCAGCAGACTGACATCTAACTATGGCTACACCTTC
-,TRBV18,TRBD2,TRBJ2-5,CASSYGTSGSETQYF,TGTGCCAGCTCATACGGGACTAGCGGGTCGGAGACCCAGTACTTC
few,TRBV29-1,TRBD2,TRBJ2-3,CSVESGRDSDTQYF,TGCAGCGTTGAAAGCGGGAGAGACTCAGATACGCAGTATTTT
-,TRBV2,TRBD1,TRBJ2-2,CASSPSGQGAGELFF,TGTGCCAGCAGTCCTTCGGGACAGGGGGCCGGGGAGCTGTTTTTT
once,TRBV9,-,TRBJ2-3,CASSVAGGATDTQYF,TGTGCCAGCAGCGTTGCGGGCGGGGCAACAGATACGCAGTATTTT
-,TRBV7-6,TRBD2,TRBJ2-2,CASSLPPSGGTSNTGELFF,TGTGCCAGCAGCCTTCCACCTAGCGGGGGGACCTCGAACACCGGGGAGCTGTTTTTT
-,TRBV7-2,TRBD2,TRBJ2-3,CASSLNSGRALSTDTQYF,TGTGCCAGCAGCTTAAATAGCGGGAGGGCGCTGAGCACAGATACGCAGTATTTT
-,TRBV27,TRBD1,TRBJ2-7,CATRTGAINEQYF,TGTGCCACTCGGACAGGGGCAATCAACGAGCAGTACTTC
-,TRBV25-1,TRBD1,TRBJ2-5,CASVPGTGVAETQYF,TGTGCCAGCGTCCCCGGGACAGGGGTAGCTGAGACCCAGTACTTC
-,TRBV19,-,TRBJ1-4,CASSIAQGVNEKLFF,TGTGCCAGTAGTATAGCACAGGGAGTTAATGAAAAACTGTTTTTT
-,TRBV29-1,TRBD2,TRBJ2-3,CSAVAGDPAQYF,TGCAGCGCCGTAGCGGGAGATCCGGCGCAGTATTTT
-,TRBV10-2,-,TRBJ1-2,CASSPGRTAGGYTF,TGCGCCAGCAGTCCGGGACGGACAGCCGGTGGCTACACCTTC
-,TRBV7-9,TRBD1,TRBJ1-2,CASSSETGGNSGYTF,TGTGCCAGCAGCTCCGAGACAGGGGGGAATTCGGGCTACACCTTC